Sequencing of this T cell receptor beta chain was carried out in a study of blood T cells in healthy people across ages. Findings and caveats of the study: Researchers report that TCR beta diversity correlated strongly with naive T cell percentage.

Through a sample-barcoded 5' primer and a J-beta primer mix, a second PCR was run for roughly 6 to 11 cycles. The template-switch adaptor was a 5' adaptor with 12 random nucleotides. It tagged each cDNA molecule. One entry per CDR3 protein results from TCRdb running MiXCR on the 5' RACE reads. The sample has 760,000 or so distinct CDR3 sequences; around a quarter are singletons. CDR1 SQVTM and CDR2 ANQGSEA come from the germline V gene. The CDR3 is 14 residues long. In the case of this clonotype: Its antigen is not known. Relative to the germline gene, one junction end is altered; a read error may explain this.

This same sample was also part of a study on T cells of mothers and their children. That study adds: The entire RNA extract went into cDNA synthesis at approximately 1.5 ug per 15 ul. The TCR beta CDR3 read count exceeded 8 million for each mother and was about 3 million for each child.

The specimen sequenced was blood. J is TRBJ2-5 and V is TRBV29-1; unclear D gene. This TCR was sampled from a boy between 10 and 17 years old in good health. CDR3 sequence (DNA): TGCTGCGTTGAAGAGGCCACCCGACAAGAGACCCAGTACTTC. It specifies CCVEEATRQETQYF.